Each of the 2 T cell receptor beta chains below was sequenced from the same sample in a study of cytomegalovirus exposure and HLA in healthy donors. Primers included in the PCR were 60 Vbeta and 13 Jbeta primers. Method: immunoSEQ multiplex PCR; TCRdb's copy keeps in-frame clones and lacks some. The table lists over 100,000 clones. The sequenced sample was PBMCs. The receptors here all came from a middle-aged man in good health and CMV-seropositive.

The CDR3, as DNA: TGCGCCAGCAGCCAAGATGGACTGGTGGGTGGCTACACCTTC. Translated: CASSQDGLVGGYTF. The chain uses TRBV4-3 and TRBJ1-2; D not resolved. Trimming took 0 bases from V and 7 from J, leaving 12 bases between them. CDR1 and CDR2 from the germline V gene are LGHNA and YSLEER. The CDR3 covers 14 residues.

The chain is built from TRBV18 and TRBJ2-2; D might be TRBD1 (5 bases). CDR1 and CDR2 (germline): KGHSH, LQKENI. Trimming pared 3 bases from V and 5 bases from J, leaving 7 bases between. CDR3 length: 13 amino acids. Written as DNA, the CDR3 is TGTGCCAGCTCACCGCAGGGTACCGGGGAGCTGTTTTTT. It yields the protein CASSPQGTGELFF. The full variable domain, with the rest looked up from reference TRBV18 and TRBJ2-2, is NAGVMQNPRHLVRRRGQEARLRCSPMKGHSHVYWYRQLPEEGLKFMVYLQKENIIDESGMPKERFSAEFPKEGPSILRIQQVVRGDSAAYFCASSPQGTGELFFGEGSRLTVL.